This is a list of T cell receptor beta chains from one sample in a study of T cell responses to AZD1222 COVID-19 vaccine. This table comes from immunoSEQ multiplex PCR, and its TCRdb copy is limited to in-frame clones, with some not included. The sample holds roughly 120,000 clones; about 90% are singletons and the top ten take more than 7%. This specimen consisted of peripheral blood, obtained 28 days after the second AZD1222 dose. The receptors stem from an adult who received the AZD1222 COVID-19 vaccine. Each CDR3 is given with its conserved first and last residue. The D gene is left open where the match is weak. Rows give clone size only sometimes, using once, few, many, or a class for an expanded clone.

j_gene: TRBJ1-2; abundance: .; d_gene: .; v_gene: TRBV29-1; CDR3nt: TGCAGCGTTGAAGATTGGATAGGGAGAGGCTACACCTTC; CDR3aa: CSVEDWIGRGYTF
j_gene: TRBJ1-5; abundance: .; d_gene: .; v_gene: TRBV7-2; CDR3nt: TGTGCCAGCAGCTCCCTCCCCAATCAGCCCCAGCATTTT; CDR3aa: CASSSLPNQPQHF
j_gene: TRBJ2-5; abundance: .; d_gene: .; v_gene: TRBV7-8; CDR3nt: TGTGCCAGCAGCCGAGGGGCTGGATCTAATAGGGAGACCCAGTACTTC; CDR3aa: CASSRGAGSNRETQYF
j_gene: TRBJ1-3; abundance: .; d_gene: .; v_gene: TRBV7-2; CDR3nt: TGTGCCAGCAGCTTAGGTGGGGGGCCAAGCGGAAACACCATATATTTT; CDR3aa: CASSLGGGPSGNTIYF
j_gene: TRBJ2-1; abundance: .; d_gene: TRBD2; v_gene: TRBV5-4; CDR3nt: TGTGCCAGCAGCCGGGAGGGTCGGGAGCAGTTCTTC; CDR3aa: CASSREGREQFF
j_gene: TRBJ1-5; abundance: .; d_gene: .; v_gene: TRBV9; CDR3nt: TGTGCCAGCAGCGTCGGTATAGGCAATCAGCCCCAGCATTTT; CDR3aa: CASSVGIGNQPQHF
j_gene: TRBJ2-1; abundance: .; d_gene: TRBD1; v_gene: TRBV5-1; CDR3nt: TGCGCCAGCAGCGCCCGCCCGAGACAGGGAAGGGGAAACAATGAGCAGTTCTTC; CDR3aa: CASSARPRQGRGNNEQFF
j_gene: TRBJ1-4; abundance: .; d_gene: .; v_gene: TRBV7-9; CDR3nt: TGTGCCAGCAGCTCAGGACAGAATAATGAAAAACTGTTTTTT; CDR3aa: CASSSGQNNEKLFF
j_gene: TRBJ1-3; abundance: .; d_gene: .; v_gene: TRBV28; CDR3nt: TGTGCCAGCAGTCAAATCGGGGGGGGAAGAAACACCATATATTTT; CDR3aa: CASSQIGGGRNTIYF
j_gene: TRBJ1-2; abundance: .; d_gene: .; v_gene: TRBV3-1/TRBV3-2; CDR3nt: TGTGCCAGCAGCCAAGATGGGACGGATGGCTACACCTTC; CDR3aa: CASSQDGTDGYTF
j_gene: TRBJ1-4; abundance: .; d_gene: .; v_gene: TRBV5-1; CDR3nt: TGCGCCAGCAGCCTGGGGGCGCGTGAAAAACTGTTTTTT; CDR3aa: CASSLGAREKLFF
j_gene: TRBJ2-2; abundance: once; d_gene: TRBD1; v_gene: TRBV19; CDR3nt: TGTGCCAGTGGACAGGGTAACACCGGGGAGCTGTTTTTT; CDR3aa: CASGQGNTGELFF
j_gene: TRBJ2-7; abundance: .; d_gene: TRBD2; v_gene: TRBV7-8; CDR3nt: TGTGCCAGCAGCGCTCCCGCGGGGGACCTGAGCTCCTACGAGCAGTACTTC; CDR3aa: CASSAPAGDLSSYEQYF
j_gene: TRBJ1-2; abundance: .; d_gene: .; v_gene: TRBV18; CDR3nt: TGTGCCAGCTCACTAATTCCGGGCCCAAGGAACTATGGCTACACCTTC; CDR3aa: CASSLIPGPRNYGYTF
j_gene: TRBJ1-6; abundance: .; d_gene: .; v_gene: TRBV6-5; CDR3nt: TGTGCCAGCAGTTACTCGGGTGGGGTGAATTCACCCCTCCACTTT; CDR3aa: CASSYSGGVNSPLHF
j_gene: TRBJ2-5; abundance: .; d_gene: TRBD2; v_gene: TRBV7-9; CDR3nt: TGTGCCAGCAGCTCCCCGGGACTAGTGTTTTTGCAAGAGACCCAGTACTTC; CDR3aa: CASSSPGLVFLQETQYF
j_gene: TRBJ1-1; abundance: .; d_gene: .; v_gene: TRBV28; CDR3nt: TGTGCCAGCAGTCCCCCAGGTAGTGGAGCTTTCTTT; CDR3aa: CASSPPGSGAFF
j_gene: TRBJ1-3; abundance: .; d_gene: .; v_gene: TRBV5-1; CDR3nt: TGCGCCAGCAGCTTGGCAGGAGGGCAACACGGAAACACCATATATTTT; CDR3aa: CASSLAGGQHGNTIYF
j_gene: TRBJ1-5; abundance: .; d_gene: TRBD1; v_gene: TRBV2; CDR3nt: TGTGCCAGCAGTGAGGGACAGGATAATCAGCCCCAGCATTTT; CDR3aa: CASSEGQDNQPQHF
j_gene: TRBJ1-2; abundance: .; d_gene: .; v_gene: TRBV7-9; CDR3nt: TGTGCCAGCAGCTTAAGTGGACAGTACTATGGCTACACCTTC; CDR3aa: CASSLSGQYYGYTF
j_gene: TRBJ2-2; abundance: .; d_gene: TRBD1; v_gene: TRBV6-6; CDR3nt: TGTGCCAGCAGTTACGACAGGGAGTACACCGGGGAGCTGTTTTTT; CDR3aa: CASSYDREYTGELFF
j_gene: TRBJ2-7; abundance: .; d_gene: .; v_gene: TRBV21-1; CDR3nt: TGTGCCAGCAACAGAGAGCAGTACTTC; CDR3aa: CASNREQYF
j_gene: TRBJ1-2; abundance: .; d_gene: .; v_gene: TRBV6-5; CDR3nt: TGTGCCAGCAGTTATTCGACAGGAAAAGGGGACTATGGCTACACCTTC; CDR3aa: CASSYSTGKGDYGYTF
j_gene: TRBJ2-5; abundance: .; d_gene: TRBD2; v_gene: TRBV6-1; CDR3nt: TGTGCCAGCAGTGAAAGGTCTAGCGGGGGGGCGGTGACCCAGTACTTC; CDR3aa: CASSERSSGGAVTQYF
j_gene: TRBJ2-2; abundance: .; d_gene: TRBD2; v_gene: TRBV3-1/TRBV3-2; CDR3nt: TGTGCCAGCAGCCAAGATCTGGCTAGCGGGAGAGGCGGGGAGCTGTTTTTT; CDR3aa: CASSQDLASGRGGELFF